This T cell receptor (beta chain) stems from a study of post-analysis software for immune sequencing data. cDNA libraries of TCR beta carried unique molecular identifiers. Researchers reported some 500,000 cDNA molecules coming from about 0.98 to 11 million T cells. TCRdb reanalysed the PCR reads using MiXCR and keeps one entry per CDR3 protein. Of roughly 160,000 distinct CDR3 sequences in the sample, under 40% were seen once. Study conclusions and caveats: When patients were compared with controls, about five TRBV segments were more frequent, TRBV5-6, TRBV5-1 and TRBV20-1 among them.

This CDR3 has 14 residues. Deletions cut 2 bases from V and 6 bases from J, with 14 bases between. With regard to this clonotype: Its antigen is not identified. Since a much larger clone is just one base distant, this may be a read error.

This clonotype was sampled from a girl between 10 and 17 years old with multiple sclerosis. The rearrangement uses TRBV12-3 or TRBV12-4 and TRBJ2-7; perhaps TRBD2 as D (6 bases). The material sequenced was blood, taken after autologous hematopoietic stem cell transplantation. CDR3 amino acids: CASSLWGTRGEQYF. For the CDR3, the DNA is TGTGCCAGCAGTTTATGGGGAACGCGGGGCGAGCAGTACTTC.